This entry lists 25 T cell receptor beta chains sequenced from one sample in a study of cytomegalovirus exposure and HLA in healthy donors. The primer mix had 60 Vbeta and 13 Jbeta primers. The method was immunoSEQ multiplex PCR; TCRdb's version includes in-frame clones alone and lacks a portion of them. The table has fewer than 250,000 clones, roughly 83% seen once. Material for sequencing was PBMCs. These receptors came from a boy between 2 and 10 years old in good health and CMV-seronegative.

In this sample, this clone turned up once. The chain joins TRBV19 to TRBJ2-1; TRBD2 aligns across 7 bases. With V trimmed by 5 bases and J by 6 bases, 13 bases remained unmatched. This CDR3 comprises 16 residues. The V gene's germline CDR1 is LNHDA and CDR2 SQIVND (reference sequence). The CDR3 DNA reads TGTGCCAGTAGTGATGCTTGGGGGGGGACCTCCAATGAGCAGTTCTTC. Translation: CASSDAWGGTSNEQFF.

V usage is TRBV7-9 and J usage is TRBJ2-3; 10 bases align to TRBD2. There are 17 residues in the CDR3. Germline V gene data show CDR1 as SEHNR and CDR2 as FQNEAQ (reference sequence). J was trimmed by 2 bases and V by 1 base; bases with no gene match: 6. The CDR3 is CASSLVASGSVTDTQYF. The CDR3 coding sequence is TGTGCCAGCAGCTTAGTGGCTAGCGGGAGCGTCACAGATACGCAGTATTTT.

J is TRBJ2-7 and V is TRBV5-1; TRBD2 aligns across 11 bases. Germline CDR1 is SGHRS and CDR2 is YFSETQ. V shed 4 bases and J 3 bases; nucleotides not matched to a gene: 12. This CDR3 has 17 residues. The CDR3 is CASSLGLAGGAGYEQYF. The CDR3 coding sequence is TGCGCCAGCAGCCTAGGACTAGCGGGTGGGGCGGGCTACGAGCAGTACTTC.

The V gene is TRBV27, the J gene TRBJ2-7, with TRBD2 identical over 11 bases. The CDR3 is 14 residues long. Germline V gene data show CDR1 as MNHEY and CDR2 as SMNVEV (reference sequence). Unmatched junction bases numbered 5, after V lost 4 bases and J lost 6 bases. CDR3 residues: CASSYTSGSIEQYF. The CDR3 region has the DNA TGTGCCAGCAGTTATACTAGCGGGAGTATCGAGCAGTACTTC.

J is TRBJ2-3 and V is TRBV5-4, with 11 bases matching TRBD2. CDR3 length: 18 residues. Germline V gene sequence: CDR1 SGHNT, CDR2 YYREEE (reference sequence). Unmatched junction bases numbered 11, after V lost 5 bases and J lost 0 bases. DNA of the CDR3: TGTGCCAGCAGACTAGGGACTAGCGGAAGTTTTAGCACAGATACGCAGTATTTT. Translated, it gives CASRLGTSGSFSTDTQYF.

This sequence joins TRBV6-5 and TRBJ2-5; D is unclear. Germline CDR1 MNHEY, CDR2 SVGAGI. The CDR3 has 12 amino acids. Trimming stripped 7 bases from V and 0 bases from J, with 6 bases between. The CDR3 protein is CASNQNQETQYF. As DNA, the CDR3 is TGTGCCAGCAATCAGAACCAAGAGACCCAGTACTTC.

V usage is TRBV14 and J usage is TRBJ2-3; possibly TRBD1 for D (5 bases). Germline CDR1 SGHDN, CDR2 FVKESK. V dropped 4 bases and J dropped 1 base, with 15 bases sitting between them. CDR3 length equals 16 residues. The CDR3 is CASSPYARTRTDTQYF. The CDR3 DNA sequence: TGTGCCAGCAGCCCCTACGCCCGGACACGCACAGATACGCAGTATTTT.

The genes are TRBV2 and TRBJ1-1; TRBD1 matches 8 bases. This CDR3 comprises 18 residues. Trimming cost V 1 base and J 6 bases; bases outside gene matches: 16. CDR1 is SNHLY and CDR2 is FYNNEI in the germline V gene. The CDR3 region is CASSEVYRGYQGAAEAFF. The CDR3 DNA reads TGTGCCAGCAGTGAAGTGTATAGGGGCTACCAGGGGGCGGCTGAAGCTTTCTTT.

The chain has TRBV5-6 and TRBJ2-7, with 10 bases fitting TRBD2. Trimming at V came to 2 bases and at J to 5 bases, leaving 7 bases not matched to a gene. The germline CDR1 and CDR2 sequences are SGHDT and YYEEEE. The length of the CDR3 is 15 residues. DNA for the CDR3: TGTGCCAGCAGCTTTATGTCTAGCGGGAGAAACGAGCAGTACTTC. Translating gives CASSFMSSGRNEQYF.

This clone was recorded once. This chain uses TRBV2 with TRBJ2-2, with D perhaps TRBD2 (5 bases). Germline loops: CDR1 SNHLY, CDR2 FYNNEI. The CDR3 sequence is 13 residues long. The V end was cut by 4 bases, the J end by 5 bases, with 8 bases between. CDR3 sequence reads: CASSVRGTGELFF. The DNA of the CDR3 is TGTGCCAGCAGTGTTAGAGGGACCGGGGAGCTGTTTTTT.

The chain links TRBV6-1 to TRBJ2-1; TRBD2 aligns across 9 bases. V gave up 6 bases and J gave up 7 bases; unmatched junction bases: 7. The CDR3 has 14 residues. Per germline, CDR1 MNHNS and CDR2 SASEGT. CDR3: CASSRGGAGNEQFF. CDR3 bases: TGTGCCAGCAGCCGCGGGGGGGCCGGGAATGAGCAGTTCTTC.

This rearrangement joins TRBV6-6 to TRBJ2-7; 10 positions agree with TRBD1. Germline assignment: CDR1 MNHNY and CDR2 SVGAGI (reference sequence). J was trimmed by 4 bases and V by 5 bases; bases with no gene match: 5. The CDR3 totals 14 residues. Here the CDR3 reads CASSPRTGGYEQYF. The CDR3 DNA follows: TGTGCCAGCAGTCCGCGGACAGGGGGGTACGAGCAGTACTTC.

The V and J genes are TRBV5-1 and TRBJ2-3, with 10 bases lining up with TRBD2. The CDR3 totals 16 residues. Unmatched junction bases numbered 7, after V lost 4 bases and J lost 2 bases. Per germline, CDR1 SGHRS and CDR2 YFSETQ. This CDR3 is CASSIDSGRTTDTQYF. CDR3 in DNA: TGCGCCAGCAGCATTGATAGCGGGAGGACCACAGATACGCAGTATTTT.

This clone was found once. The chain couples TRBV5-8 to TRBJ2-3; 7 bases map to TRBD2. Looked up from germline, CDR1 is SGHTS and CDR2 is YDEGEE. The CDR3 runs to 16 residues. The V gene end was trimmed by 4 bases and the J gene end by 2 bases; junction bases not matched to a gene: 10. CDR3 nucleotide sequence: TGTGCCAGCAGCCTACTAGCGATCCTTTACACAGATACGCAGTATTTT. It codes for CASSLLAILYTDTQYF.

The CDR3: CASSLEAAGYRGYTF. In DNA, the CDR3 is TGCGCCAGCAGCTTGGAAGCTGCCGGGTATCGCGGCTACACCTTC. The chain uses TRBV5-1 and TRBJ1-2; D gene uncertain. Germline CDR1 is SGHRS and CDR2 is YFSETQ. This CDR3 region has 15 residues. Trimming stripped 0 bases from V and 8 bases from J, with 17 bases between.

V and J are TRBV30 and TRBJ2-2, with D perhaps matching TRBD1 (6 bases). The CDR3 consists of 15 residues. V was shortened by 2 bases and J by 4 bases, with 14 bases between the two germline ends. The germline V gene encodes CDR1 GTSNPN and CDR2 SVGIG (reference sequence). CDR3 sequence reads: CAWSPSGTPTGELFF. The CDR3 DNA follows: TGTGCCTGGAGTCCTTCCGGGACACCCACCGGGGAGCTGTTTTTT.

The genes are TRBV7-9 and TRBJ1-2; possibly TRBD1 for D (6 bases). CDR1 SEHNR and CDR2 FQNEAQ come from the germline V gene (reference sequence). Trimming left V 0 bases short and J 8 bases short, with 16 bases between. The CDR3 has 15 residues. CDR3 bases: TGTGCCAGCAGCTTAGCATCAGGGCAGGGGCGCGGCTACACCTTC. It codes for CASSLASGQGRGYTF.

In its sample, this clone was seen once. The chain's CDR3 is CASSSTGSSYEQYF. CDR3 bases: TGTGCCAGCAGTTCAACAGGAAGCTCCTACGAGCAGTACTTC. The chain uses TRBV27 and TRBJ2-7; TRBD1 is a possible D gene (5 bases). Per the germline V gene, CDR1 is MNHEY and CDR2 is SMNVEV (reference sequence). The length of the CDR3 is 14 residues. V shed 4 bases and J shed 0 bases, with 10 bases lying between them.

For the CDR3, the DNA is TGTGCCAGCAGTGTGGGACAGGGTGGCAATGAGCAGTTCTTC. It yields the protein CASSVGQGGNEQFF. The chain employs TRBV6-1 and TRBJ2-1; 9 nucleotides align to TRBD1. Per germline, CDR1 MNHNS and CDR2 SASEGT. CDR3 size: 14 residues. V lost 4 bases and J lost 6; bases outside the gene matches: 4.

CDR3 region: CSVEDPGQGNYGYTF. CDR3 bases: TGCAGCGTTGAAGATCCGGGACAGGGGAACTATGGCTACACCTTC. The chain is built from TRBV29-1 and TRBJ1-2; 10 bases fit TRBD1. The CDR3 runs to 15 residues. Trimming at V came to 0 bases and at J to 2 bases, leaving 3 bases not matched to a gene. CDR1 and CDR2 (germline): SQVTM, ANQGSEA.

The chain employs TRBV27 and TRBJ1-5; 8 bases line up with TRBD1. The CDR3 runs 13 residues. In germline, CDR1 is MNHEY, CDR2 SMNVEV (reference sequence). V was pared by 5 bases and J by 6 bases, with 3 bases of the junction left unmatched. The CDR3 nucleotides are TGTGCCAGCAGTCCAGGGGGCCCTCAGCCCCAGCATTTT. Translated: CASSPGGPQPQHF.

The V and J genes are TRBV2 and TRBJ1-1, with 8 bases aligning to TRBD1. Germline V gives CDR1 SNHLY, CDR2 FYNNEI. The CDR3 is 14 residues long. V shed 6 bases and J 0 bases; nucleotides not matched to a gene: 3. CDR3 sequence (DNA): TGTGCCAGCAGGGGGGGACAGGTGAACACTGAAGCTTTCTTT. It translates to CASRGGQVNTEAFF.

J is TRBJ2-2 and V is TRBV10-1, with 11 bases fitting TRBD2. Germline V gives CDR1 WNHNN, CDR2 SYGVQD (reference sequence). With 5 bases clipped from V and 4 bases from J, the junction kept 3 bases outside the gene matches. This CDR3 is 15 amino acids long. For the CDR3, the DNA is TGCGCCAGCAGTACTAGCGGGGGCCGCACCGGGGAGCTGTTTTTT. This translates into CASSTSGGRTGELFF.

This clone was found once. J is TRBJ2-3 and V is TRBV6-1; D remains unclear. Per germline, CDR1 MNHNS and CDR2 SASEGT. There are 17 residues in the CDR3. V gave up 2 bases and J gave up 1 base, with 16 bases separating them. The CDR3 DNA sequence: TGTGCCAGCAGTGAACACCCTACGGAGTATGGCACAGATACGCAGTATTTT. The encoded protein is CASSEHPTEYGTDTQYF.

The genes are TRBV5-5 and TRBJ2-7; a weak D match, TRBD2 (6 bases). The V and J ends lost 0 bases and 0 bases respectively, with 13 bases between them. Germline V lookup: CDR1 SGHKS, CDR2 YYEKEE (reference sequence). The CDR3 is 16 amino acids. The chain's CDR3 is CASSLALRDSSYEQYF. DNA for the CDR3: TGTGCCAGCAGCTTGGCCCTCCGGGACTCCTCCTACGAGCAGTACTTC.